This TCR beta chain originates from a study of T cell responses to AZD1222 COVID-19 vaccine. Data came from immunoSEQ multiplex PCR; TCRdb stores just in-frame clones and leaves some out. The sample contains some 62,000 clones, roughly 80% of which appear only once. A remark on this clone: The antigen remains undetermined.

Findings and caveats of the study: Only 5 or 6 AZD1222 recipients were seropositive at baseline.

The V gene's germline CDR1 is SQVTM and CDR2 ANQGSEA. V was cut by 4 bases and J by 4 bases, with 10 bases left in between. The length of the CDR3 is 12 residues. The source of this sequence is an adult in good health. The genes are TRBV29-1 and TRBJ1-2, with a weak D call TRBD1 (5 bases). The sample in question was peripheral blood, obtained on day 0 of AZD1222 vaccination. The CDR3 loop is CSVGGRSYGYTF. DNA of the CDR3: TGCAGCGTTGGGGGACGGAGCTATGGCTACACCTTC.